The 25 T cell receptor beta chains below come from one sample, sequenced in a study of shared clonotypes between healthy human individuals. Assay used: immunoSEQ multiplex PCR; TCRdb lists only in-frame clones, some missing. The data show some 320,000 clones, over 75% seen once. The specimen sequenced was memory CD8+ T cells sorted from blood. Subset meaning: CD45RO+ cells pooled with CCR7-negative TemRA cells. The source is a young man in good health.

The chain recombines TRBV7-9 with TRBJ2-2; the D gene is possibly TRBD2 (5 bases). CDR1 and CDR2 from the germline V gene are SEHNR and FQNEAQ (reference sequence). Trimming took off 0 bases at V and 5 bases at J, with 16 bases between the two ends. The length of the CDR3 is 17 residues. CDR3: CASSLAYVGVGTGELFF. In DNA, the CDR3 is TGTGCCAGCAGCTTAGCGTATGTGGGAGTAGGTACCGGGGAGCTGTTTTTT.

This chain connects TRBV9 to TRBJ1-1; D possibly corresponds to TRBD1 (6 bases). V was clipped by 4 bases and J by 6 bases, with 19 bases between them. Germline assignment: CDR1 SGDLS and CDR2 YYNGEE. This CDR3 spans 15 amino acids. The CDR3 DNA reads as TGTGCCAGCAGCATTAGCGGACAGATTACCGCTGAAGCTTTCTTT. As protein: CASSISGQITAEAFF.

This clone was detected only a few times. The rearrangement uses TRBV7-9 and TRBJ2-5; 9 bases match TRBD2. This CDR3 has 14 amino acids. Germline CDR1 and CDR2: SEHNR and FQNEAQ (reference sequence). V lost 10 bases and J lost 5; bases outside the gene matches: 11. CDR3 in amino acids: CAIQSGGLAETQYF. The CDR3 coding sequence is TGTGCCATCCAGTCAGGGGGACTAGCCGAGACCCAGTACTTC.

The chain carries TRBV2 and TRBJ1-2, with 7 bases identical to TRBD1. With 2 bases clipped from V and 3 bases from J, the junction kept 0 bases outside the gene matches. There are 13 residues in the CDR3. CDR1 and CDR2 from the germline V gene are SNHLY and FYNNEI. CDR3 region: CASSETGDYGYTF. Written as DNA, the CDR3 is TGTGCCAGCAGTGAAACAGGGGACTATGGCTACACCTTC.

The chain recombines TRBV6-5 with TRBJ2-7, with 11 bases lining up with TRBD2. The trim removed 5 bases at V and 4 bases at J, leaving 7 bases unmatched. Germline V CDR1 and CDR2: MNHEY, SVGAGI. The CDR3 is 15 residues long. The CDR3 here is CASSPIAGGDYEQYF. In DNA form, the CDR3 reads TGTGCCAGCAGTCCGATAGCGGGGGGGGATTACGAGCAGTACTTC.

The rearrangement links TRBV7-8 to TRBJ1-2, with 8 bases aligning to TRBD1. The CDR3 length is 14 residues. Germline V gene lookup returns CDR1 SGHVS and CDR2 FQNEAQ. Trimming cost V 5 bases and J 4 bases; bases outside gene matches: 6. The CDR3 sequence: CASSAGTGPYGYTF. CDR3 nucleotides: TGTGCCAGCAGCGCCGGGACAGGCCCCTATGGCTACACCTTC.

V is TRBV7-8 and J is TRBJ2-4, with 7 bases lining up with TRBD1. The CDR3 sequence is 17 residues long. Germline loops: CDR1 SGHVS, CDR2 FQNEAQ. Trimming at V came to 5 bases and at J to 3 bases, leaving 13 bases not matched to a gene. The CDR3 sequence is CASSGNNRDRDKNIQYF. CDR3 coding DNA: TGTGCCAGCAGCGGAAACAACCGCGACAGGGACAAAAACATTCAGTACTTC.

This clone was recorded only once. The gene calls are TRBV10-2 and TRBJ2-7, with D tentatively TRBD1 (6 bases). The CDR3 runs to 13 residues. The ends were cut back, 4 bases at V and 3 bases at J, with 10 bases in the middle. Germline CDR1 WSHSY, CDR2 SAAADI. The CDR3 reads CASSAAGDYEQYF. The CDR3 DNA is TGCGCCAGCAGTGCGGCAGGGGACTACGAGCAGTACTTC.

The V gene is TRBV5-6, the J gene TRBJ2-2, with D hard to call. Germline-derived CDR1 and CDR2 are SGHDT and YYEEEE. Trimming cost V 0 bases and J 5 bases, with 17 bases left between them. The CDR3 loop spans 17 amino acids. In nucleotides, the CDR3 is TGTGCCAGCAGCTTGGCGTATTCTGGGATGACGACCGGGGAGCTGTTTTTT. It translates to CASSLAYSGMTTGELFF.

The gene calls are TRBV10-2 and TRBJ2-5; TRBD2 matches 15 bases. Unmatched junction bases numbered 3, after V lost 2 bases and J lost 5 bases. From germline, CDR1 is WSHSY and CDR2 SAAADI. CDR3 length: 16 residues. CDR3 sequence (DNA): TGCGCCAGCAGTGAGGGACTAGCGGGAGGGTTGGAGACCCAGTACTTC. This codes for CASSEGLAGGLETQYF.

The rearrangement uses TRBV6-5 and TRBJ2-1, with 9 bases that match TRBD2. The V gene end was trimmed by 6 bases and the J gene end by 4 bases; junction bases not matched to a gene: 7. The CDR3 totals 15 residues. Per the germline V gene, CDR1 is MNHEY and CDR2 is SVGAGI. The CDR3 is CASRSGTSRYNEQFF. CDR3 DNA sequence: TGTGCCAGCAGGTCCGGGACTAGCCGATACAATGAGCAGTTCTTC.

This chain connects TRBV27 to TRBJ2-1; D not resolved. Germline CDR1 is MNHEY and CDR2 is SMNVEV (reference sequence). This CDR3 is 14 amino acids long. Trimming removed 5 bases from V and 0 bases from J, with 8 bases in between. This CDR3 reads CASSLLSSYNEQFF. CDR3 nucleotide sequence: TGTGCCAGCAGTCTCCTTAGCTCCTACAATGAGCAGTTCTTC.

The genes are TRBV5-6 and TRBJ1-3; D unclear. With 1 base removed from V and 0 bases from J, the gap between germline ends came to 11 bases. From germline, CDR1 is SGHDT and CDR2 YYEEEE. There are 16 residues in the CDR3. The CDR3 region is CASSLNSHYSGNTIYF. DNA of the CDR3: TGTGCCAGCAGCTTGAACAGCCACTACTCTGGAAACACCATATATTTT.

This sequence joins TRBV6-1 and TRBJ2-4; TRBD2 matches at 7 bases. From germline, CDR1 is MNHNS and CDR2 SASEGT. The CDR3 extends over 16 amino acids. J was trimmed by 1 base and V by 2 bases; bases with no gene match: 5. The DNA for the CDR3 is TGTGCCAGCAGTGAACTAGGGGAGGGGGCCAAAAACATTCAGTACTTC. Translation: CASSELGEGAKNIQYF.

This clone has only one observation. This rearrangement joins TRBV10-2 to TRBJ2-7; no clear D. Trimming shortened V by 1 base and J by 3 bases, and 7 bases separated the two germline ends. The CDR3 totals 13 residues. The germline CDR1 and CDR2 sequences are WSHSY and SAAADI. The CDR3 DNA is TGCGCCAGCAGTGAGTGGCAGAGCTACGAGCAGTACTTC. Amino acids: CASSEWQSYEQYF.

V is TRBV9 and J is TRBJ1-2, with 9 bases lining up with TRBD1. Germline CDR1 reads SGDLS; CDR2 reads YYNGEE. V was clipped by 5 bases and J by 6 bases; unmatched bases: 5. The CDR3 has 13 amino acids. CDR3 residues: CASSRGDRDGYTF. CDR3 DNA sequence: TGTGCCAGCAGTCGGGGGGACAGGGATGGCTACACCTTC.

CDR3 protein: CASSQVQGNTGELFF. The CDR3 coding sequence is TGCGCCAGCAGCCAAGTACAGGGGAACACCGGGGAGCTGTTTTTT. The chain links TRBV4-1 to TRBJ2-2, with a possible D match to TRBD1 (6 bases). The CDR3 contains 15 residues. From germline, CDR1 is MGHRA and CDR2 YSYEKL. V lost 1 base and J lost 1, with 7 bases in between.

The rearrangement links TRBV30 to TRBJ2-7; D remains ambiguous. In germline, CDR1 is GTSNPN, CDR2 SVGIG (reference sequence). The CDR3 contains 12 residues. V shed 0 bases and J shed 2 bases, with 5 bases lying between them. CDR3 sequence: CAWSVLAYEQYF. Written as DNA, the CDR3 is TGTGCCTGGAGTGTCCTCGCCTACGAGCAGTACTTC.

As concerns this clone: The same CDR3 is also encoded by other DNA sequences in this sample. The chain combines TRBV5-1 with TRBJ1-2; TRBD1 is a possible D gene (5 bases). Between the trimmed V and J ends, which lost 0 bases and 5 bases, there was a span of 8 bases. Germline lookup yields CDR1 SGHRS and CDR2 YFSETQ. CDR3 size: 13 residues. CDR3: CASSLEGYYGYTF. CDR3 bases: TGCGCCAGCAGCTTGGAGGGGTATTATGGCTACACCTTC. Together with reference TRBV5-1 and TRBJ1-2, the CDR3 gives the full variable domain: KAGVTQTPRYLIKTRGQQVTLSCSPISGHRSVSWYQQTPGQGLQFLFEYFSETQRNKGNFPGRFSGRQFSNSRSEMNVSTLELGDSALYLCASSLEGYYGYTFGSGTRLTVV.

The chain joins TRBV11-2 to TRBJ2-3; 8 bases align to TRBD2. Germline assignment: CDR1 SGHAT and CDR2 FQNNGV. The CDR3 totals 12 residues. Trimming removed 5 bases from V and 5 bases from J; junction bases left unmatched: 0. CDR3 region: CASSLAGDTQYF. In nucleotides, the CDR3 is TGTGCCAGCAGCCTAGCGGGAGATACGCAGTATTTT.

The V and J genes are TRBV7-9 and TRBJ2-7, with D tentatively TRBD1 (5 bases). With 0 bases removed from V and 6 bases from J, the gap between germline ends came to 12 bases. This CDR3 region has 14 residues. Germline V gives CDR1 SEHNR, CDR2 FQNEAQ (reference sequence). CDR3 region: CASSLASLGLEQYF. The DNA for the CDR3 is TGTGCCAGCAGCTTAGCGAGTCTGGGGCTCGAGCAGTACTTC.

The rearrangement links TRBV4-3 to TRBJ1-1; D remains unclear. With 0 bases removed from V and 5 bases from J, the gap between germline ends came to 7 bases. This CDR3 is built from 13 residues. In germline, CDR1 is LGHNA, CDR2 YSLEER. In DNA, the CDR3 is TGCGCCAGCAGCCAAGACGTGCGGACTGAAGCTTTCTTT. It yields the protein CASSQDVRTEAFF.

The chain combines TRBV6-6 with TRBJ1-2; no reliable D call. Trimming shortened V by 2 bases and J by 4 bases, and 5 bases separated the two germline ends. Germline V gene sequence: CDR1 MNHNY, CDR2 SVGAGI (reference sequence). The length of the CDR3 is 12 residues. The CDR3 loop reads CASSYGSYGYTF. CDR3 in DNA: TGTGCCAGCAGTTACGGCAGCTATGGCTACACCTTC.

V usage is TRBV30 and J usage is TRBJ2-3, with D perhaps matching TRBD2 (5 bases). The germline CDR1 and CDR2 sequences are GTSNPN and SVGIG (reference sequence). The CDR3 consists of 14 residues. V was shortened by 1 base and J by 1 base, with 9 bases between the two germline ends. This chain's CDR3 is CAWSDRRGTDTQYF. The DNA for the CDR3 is TGTGCCTGGAGTGATCGGCGGGGCACAGATACGCAGTATTTT.

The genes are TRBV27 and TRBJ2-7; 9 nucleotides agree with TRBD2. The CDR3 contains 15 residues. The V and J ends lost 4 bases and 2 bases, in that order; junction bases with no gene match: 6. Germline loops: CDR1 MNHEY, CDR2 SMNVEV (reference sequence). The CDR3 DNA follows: TGTGCCAGCAGTTGGTCTAGCGGGGACCCCTACGAGCAGTACTTC. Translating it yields CASSWSSGDPYEQYF.